The 6 T cell receptor beta chains presented below share a single source sample, sequenced in a study of T cells of healthy individuals. TCRdb recomputed calls from the 5' RACE reads with MiXCR, one row per CDR3 protein. The sample includes some 69,000 distinct CDR3 sequences, 15% to 20% of them seen just once. These receptors were collected from a human donor in good health.

This clonotype was observed many times. The chain uses TRBV29-1 and TRBJ2-1; D possibly corresponds to TRBD1 (6 bases). The CDR3 runs to 13 residues. V lost 4 bases and J lost 10, with 17 bases in between. Germline CDR1 and CDR2: SQVTM and ANQGSEA. The CDR3 spells CSVVYGGRGEQFF. Here the CDR3 DNA reads TGCAGCGTTGTATATGGGGGCAGAGGAGAGCAGTTCTTC.

This clonotype has a single count. The rearrangement uses TRBV10-3 and TRBJ2-3; TRBD2 aligns across 11 bases. The V gene's germline CDR1 is ENHRY and CDR2 SYGVKD. The CDR3 sequence is 11 residues long. Germline trimming cut 7 bases from V and 14 bases from J; bases unmatched to any gene: 5. CDR3 residues: CAIKSSGGPYF. The CDR3, as DNA: TGTGCCATCAAATCTAGCGGGGGGCCGTATTTT.

This clonotype was found a few times. V gene TRBV25-1 combines with J gene TRBJ2-1; D may be TRBD1 (5 bases). Trimming shortened V by 1 base and J by 12 bases, and 13 bases separated the two germline ends. Germline V gene sequence: CDR1 MGHDK, CDR2 SYGVNS. This CDR3 comprises 13 residues. CDR3 DNA: TGTGCCAGCAGTGAATTGGGGCGAGGAGTGCAGTTCTTC. It codes for CASSELGRGVQFF.

This clonotype occurred many times. The V gene is TRBV15, the J gene TRBJ1-2; 10 bases line up with TRBD1. Trimming removed 1 base from V and 3 bases from J; junction bases left unmatched: 5. Germline CDR1 is LNHNV and CDR2 is YYDKDF (reference sequence). This CDR3 is 16 amino acids long. The CDR3 coding sequence is TGTGCCACCAGCAGAGGAGGGACAGGGGCTGACTATGGCTACACCTTC. This translates into CATSRGGTGADYGYTF. Variable domain in full (rest from reference TRBV15 and TRBJ1-2): DAMVIQNPRYQVTQFGKPVTLSCSQTLNHNVMYWYQQKSSQAPKLLFHYYDKDFNNEADTPDNFQSRRPNTSFCFLDIRSPGLGDTAMYLCATSRGGTGADYGYTFGSGTRLTVV.

This clonotype was counted ten times or more. The rearrangement uses TRBV11-2 and TRBJ2-2; D is possibly TRBD2 (5 bases). The V gene lost 5 bases and the J gene lost 13 bases, with 11 bases spanning the gap. The CDR3 is 11 amino acids. CDR1 is SGHAT and CDR2 is FQNNGV in the germline V gene. The CDR3 coding sequence is TGTGCCAGCAGCCTCCGTGGAGGGCTGTTTTTT. Its protein product is CASSLRGGLFF.

This clonotype was observed many times. The chain couples TRBV9 to TRBJ1-1, with a tentative D call TRBD1 (5 bases). This CDR3 region has 15 residues. Germline V gives CDR1 SGDLS, CDR2 YYNGEE. Trimming left V 0 bases short and J 4 bases short, with 13 bases between. The CDR3 sequence is CASSVDLGQGTEAFF. The CDR3 DNA reads as TGTGCCAGCAGCGTAGACTTAGGGCAGGGCACTGAAGCTTTCTTT. Using reference TRBV9 and TRBJ1-1 for the parts outside the CDR3, the full variable domain is DSGVTQTPKHLITATGQRVTLRCSPRSGDLSVYWYQQSLDQGLQFLIQYYNGEERAKGNILERFSAQQFPDLHSELNLSSLELGDSALYFCASSVDLGQGTEAFFGQGTRLTVV.